This is a list of T cell receptor beta chains from one sample in a study of blood T cell repertoires in COVID-19. Here immunoSEQ multiplex PCR was the method, and the copy in TCRdb shows in-frame clones only, minus some. Seen here are fewer than 250,000 clones, about 90% observed once, and the top ten hold around 1.2%. Sequencing was performed on peripheral blood. The receptor set was obtained from a man aged 25 to 40 with acute or convalescent COVID-19. Both conserved end residues are part of each CDR3. Fields, in order: J gene, clone size, V gene, D gene, CDR3 protein, CDR3 DNA. The D gene is left open where the match is weak. Where a row states a size, it is once, few, many or the class of an expanded clone; other rows omit it.

>TRBJ1-1|NA|TRBV7-8|NA
CASSHERGRRAFF
TGTGCCAGCAGCCATGAGCGGGGGAGAAGAGCTTTCTTT
>TRBJ1-2|NA|TRBV6-5|NA
CASSTDIYGYTF
TGTGCCAGCAGTACGGACATCTATGGCTACACCTTC
>TRBJ2-5|NA|TRBV19|NA
CASSISVDQETQYF
TGTGCCAGTAGTATCTCGGTGGACCAAGAGACCCAGTACTTC
>TRBJ2-7|NA|TRBV6-5|TRBD1
CASRQQGSNEQYF
TGTGCCAGCAGGCAACAGGGGAGCAACGAGCAGTACTTC
>TRBJ2-1|NA|TRBV30|NA
CAWSLDSSVQFF
TGTGCCTGGAGTCTGGACAGCTCTGTGCAGTTCTTC
>TRBJ2-3|NA|TRBV18|NA
CASSPERELGTDTQYF
TGTGCCAGCTCACCTGAGAGGGAATTGGGGACAGATACGCAGTATTTT
>TRBJ1-1|NA|TRBV5-8|NA
CASSLGRTPNTEAFF
TGTGCCAGCAGCTTGGGAAGGACACCGAACACTGAAGCTTTCTTT
>TRBJ2-7|NA|TRBV9|NA
CASSVAPGAPYEQYF
TGTGCCAGCAGCGTAGCTCCGGGAGCGCCCTACGAGCAGTACTTC
>TRBJ2-7|NA|TRBV6-5|TRBD1
CASSLGQSSYEQYF
TGTGCCAGCAGTCTGGGACAGAGCAGCTACGAGCAGTACTTC
>TRBJ1-2|NA|TRBV28|NA
CASSLLAGSGYTF
TGTGCCAGCAGTTTATTGGCAGGGTCCGGCTACACCTTC
>TRBJ2-7|NA|TRBV5-1|TRBD1
CASSIPGQGIYEQYF
TGCGCCAGCAGCATCCCGGGACAGGGAATCTACGAGCAGTACTTC
>TRBJ2-2|once|TRBV27|NA
CASPVSDTGELFF
TGTGCCAGCCCGGTTTCCGACACCGGGGAGCTGTTTTTT
>TRBJ2-7|NA|TRBV19|TRBD2
CASSMGTSSYEQYF
TGTGCCAGTAGTATGGGGACTAGCTCCTACGAGCAGTACTTC
>TRBJ1-1|NA|TRBV29-1|NA
CSGNRDTGTEAFF
TGCAGCGGGAACCGGGACACCGGGACTGAAGCTTTCTTT
>TRBJ1-5|NA|TRBV7-7|NA
CASSPIAGDSNQPQHF
TGTGCTAGCAGCCCAATCGCAGGGGACAGCAATCAGCCCCAGCATTTT
>TRBJ2-1|NA|TRBV15|TRBD2
CATSRGRTSGGYNEQFF
TGTGCCACCAGCAGAGGACGGACTAGCGGGGGTTACAATGAGCAGTTCTTC
>TRBJ1-2|NA|TRBV7-8|NA
CASSLGLDYGYTF
TGTGCCAGCAGCTTAGGACTCGACTATGGCTACACCTTC
>TRBJ2-4|NA|TRBV4-1|TRBD2
CASSQDTGRENIQYF
TGCGCCAGCAGCCAAGACACGGGGCGGGAGAACATTCAGTACTTC
>TRBJ2-3|NA|TRBV5-1|TRBD2
CASSLAGGRGDTQYF
TGCGCCAGCAGCTTGGCGGGAGGGCGTGGAGATACGCAGTATTTT
>TRBJ2-1|NA|TRBV6-5|NA
CASRHFGNEQFF
TGTGCCAGCCGCCACTTCGGGAATGAGCAGTTCTTC
>TRBJ2-7|NA|TRBV27|TRBD1
CASSSGQLRSYEQYF
TGTGCCAGCAGTTCGGGACAGCTAAGATCCTACGAGCAGTACTTC
>TRBJ1-2|NA|TRBV18|TRBD1
CASSPLRGDGYTF
TGTGCCAGCTCACCACTCAGGGGGGATGGCTACACCTTC
>TRBJ2-1|NA|TRBV18|NA
CASSEQGYNEQFF
TGTGCCAGCTCAGAACAGGGATACAATGAGCAGTTCTTC
>TRBJ2-3|NA|TRBV9|NA
CASSAVAPTDTQYF
TGTGCCAGCAGCGCAGTCGCACCTACAGATACGCAGTATTTT
>TRBJ1-5|NA|TRBV7-9|NA
CASSRQGSNQPQHF
TGTGCCAGCAGCCGTCAGGGAAGCAATCAGCCCCAGCATTTT
>TRBJ2-1|NA|TRBV5-4|TRBD1
CASSPRQGPTYNEQFF
TGTGCCAGCAGCCCGCGACAGGGGCCCACCTACAATGAGCAGTTCTTC
>TRBJ2-1|NA|TRBV19|NA
CATLRVPGREQFF
TGTGCCACCCTCCGGGTCCCGGGTCGGGAGCAGTTCTTC
>TRBJ2-5|NA|TRBV9|TRBD1
CASSSTGGAETQYF
TGTGCCAGCAGCTCTACAGGGGGCGCGGAGACCCAGTACTTC
>TRBJ2-1|NA|TRBV7-9|TRBD2
CASSTTSGEPAGPHEQFF
TGTGCCAGCAGCACGACTAGCGGGGAGCCTGCGGGGCCCCATGAGCAGTTCTTC
>TRBJ2-2|NA|TRBV3-1/TRBV3-2|NA
CASSPRGTGELFF
TGTGCCAGCAGCCCCAGGGGTACCGGGGAGCTGTTTTTT
>TRBJ1-6|NA|TRBV25-1|NA
CASRGRGYSPLHF
TGTGCCAGCCGAGGCCGGGGGTACTCACCCCTCCACTTT
>TRBJ1-2|few|TRBV5-1|TRBD1
CASSLATGKGYTF
TGCGCCAGCAGCTTGGCGACAGGGAAGGGCTACACCTTC
>TRBJ2-7|once|TRBV27|NA
CASSLTAGRSYEQYF
TGTGCCAGCAGTTTAACGGCAGGGAGGTCCTACGAGCAGTACTTC
>TRBJ1-3|NA|TRBV19|NA
CASSVNRDTISGNTIYF
TGTGCCAGTAGTGTAAATCGGGATACTATCTCTGGAAACACCATATATTTT
>TRBJ1-5|few|TRBV28|TRBD1
CASSSGTAKNQPQHF
TGTGCCAGCAGTTCCGGGACAGCTAAAAATCAGCCCCAGCATTTT
>TRBJ1-2|NA|TRBV28|NA
CASSSPIWGANYGYTF
TGTGCCAGCAGCTCCCCCATTTGGGGGGCTAACTATGGCTACACCTTC
>TRBJ1-5|NA|TRBV23-1|NA
CASSLLGKGVGQPQHF
TGCGCCAGCAGTCTTTTGGGAAAGGGAGTAGGCCAGCCCCAGCATTTT
>TRBJ2-3|NA|TRBV5-1|NA
CASSLGDFGTDTQYF
TGCGCCAGCAGCTTGGGGGACTTCGGCACAGATACGCAGTATTTT
>TRBJ2-3|NA|TRBV7-3|NA
CASSPGTSMTDTQYF
TGTGCCAGCAGCCCCGGCACTAGCATGACAGATACGCAGTATTTT
>TRBJ1-5|NA|TRBV21-1|NA
CASSKARAQGTGGKGGNQPQHF
TGTGCCAGCAGCAAAGCCCGCGCGCAAGGGACAGGGGGAAAAGGGGGCAATCAGCCCCAGCATTTT
>TRBJ2-1|NA|TRBV7-6|TRBD1
CASSSGQGLDEQFF
TGTGCCAGCAGCTCGGGACAGGGTCTCGATGAGCAGTTCTTC
>TRBJ2-5|NA|TRBV4-1|TRBD2
CARGGRGVSGETQYF
TGCGCCAGAGGAGGGCGGGGGGTTTCGGGAGAGACCCAGTACTTC
>TRBJ2-3|NA|TRBV29-1|TRBD1
CSYAPTGGTTDTQYF
TGCAGCTACGCTCCGACAGGGGGCACCACAGATACGCAGTATTTT
>TRBJ2-3|NA|TRBV7-8|TRBD2
CASSPTSGADTQYF
TGTGCCAGCAGCCCGACTAGCGGGGCTGATACGCAGTATTTT
>TRBJ1-1|NA|TRBV19|TRBD1
CASSSRDRSMNTEAFF
TGTGCCAGTAGTTCCCGGGACAGGAGCATGAACACTGAAGCTTTCTTT
>TRBJ2-2|few|TRBV19|NA
CASKTVAANTGELFF
TGTGCCAGTAAGACGGTAGCGGCGAACACCGGGGAGCTGTTTTTT
>TRBJ2-1|NA|TRBV7-8|TRBD2
CASSNKRLAGDNEQFF
TGTGCCAGCAGCAATAAGCGACTAGCGGGAGACAATGAGCAGTTCTTC
>TRBJ1-5|NA|TRBV2|NA
CASSVGGPQPQHF
TGTGCCAGCAGTGTCGGAGGGCCCCAGCCCCAGCATTTT
>TRBJ1-2|NA|TRBV19|TRBD1
CASKRQGYGYTF
TGTGCCAGCAAACGACAGGGATACGGCTACACCTTC
>TRBJ1-6|once|TRBV7-6|NA
CASSLGGRSYNSPLHF
TGTGCCAGCAGCTTAGGGGGGAGGTCCTATAATTCACCCCTCCACTTT
>TRBJ1-3|NA|TRBV3-1/TRBV3-2|TRBD1
CASSPGQAHRSGNTIYF
TGTGCCAGCAGCCCTGGACAGGCTCATCGCTCTGGAAACACCATATATTTT
>TRBJ1-2|NA|TRBV15|NA
CATSRDKGGYGYTF
TGTGCCACCAGCAGAGATAAAGGGGGCTATGGCTACACCTTC